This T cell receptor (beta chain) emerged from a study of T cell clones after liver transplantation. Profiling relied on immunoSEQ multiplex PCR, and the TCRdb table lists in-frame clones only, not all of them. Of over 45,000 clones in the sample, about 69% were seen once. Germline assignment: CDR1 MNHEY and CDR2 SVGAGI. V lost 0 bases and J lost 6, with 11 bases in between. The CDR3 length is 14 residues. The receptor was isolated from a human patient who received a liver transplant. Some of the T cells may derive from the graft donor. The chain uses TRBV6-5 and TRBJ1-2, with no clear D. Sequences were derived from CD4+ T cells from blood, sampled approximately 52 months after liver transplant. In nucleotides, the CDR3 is TGTGCCAGCAGTTACTCCCTGGAGGGAAATGGCTACACCTTC. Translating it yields CASSYSLEGNGYTF.